This is a list of T cell receptor beta chains from one sample in a study of OX40 agonist ivuxolimab in advanced cancers. Measured with immunoSEQ multiplex PCR; TCRdb has only the in-frame clones, and not every one. The sample records 95,000 or so clones, roughly 94% being singletons. The specimen was CD4+ or CD8+ T cells sorted from blood, collected in a trial of the OX40 agonist ivuxolimab. These receptors came from an adult with an advanced solid tumor such as melanoma, head and neck, liver or kidney cancer. CDR3s include the opening cysteine and the closing phenylalanine or tryptophan. Fields, in order: clone size, V gene, CDR3 length, D gene, J gene, CDR3 DNA, CDR3 protein. D genes are given only for firm matches. Expanded clones get a size class; other rows say once, few or many, or leave the size out.

NA	TRBV29-1	13	NA	TRBJ2-7	TGCAGCGTTGGAGGTGGGGCAGGGGACGCGCAGTACTTC	CSVGGGAGDAQYF
NA	TRBV19	15	NA	TRBJ2-7	TGTGCCAGTAGTATAGAAGGAGGGGGGACCTACGAGCAGTACTTC	CASSIEGGGTYEQYF
NA	TRBV29-1	9	NA	TRBJ1-1	TGCAGCGCCTTTCCCGAAGCTTTCTTT	CSAFPEAFF
NA	TRBV11-2	12	NA	TRBJ1-4	TGTGCCTCGGAGGCAACTAATGAAAAACTGTTTTTT	CASEATNEKLFF
few	TRBV5-1	14	TRBD1	TRBJ1-3	TGCGCCAGCAGCCCCGACAGGGAAAGAAACACCATATATTTT	CASSPDRERNTIYF
NA	TRBV5-1	16	TRBD2	TRBJ2-7	TGCGCCAGCAGCTCTCTAGCGGGGGGGCCCGTACACGAGCAGTACTTC	CASSSLAGGPVHEQYF
NA	TRBV10-2	15	NA	TRBJ2-2	TGCGCCAGCAGGGGTCCTGACAGGAACACCGGGGAGCTGTTTTTT	CASRGPDRNTGELFF
NA	TRBV5-6	15	NA	TRBJ1-5	TGTGCCAGCAGCTTTATGAGGGGCGCCTATCAGCCCCAGCATTTT	CASSFMRGAYQPQHF
NA	TRBV6-1	13	TRBD2	TRBJ2-7	TGTGCCAGCAAAGTAGCGGGAGCCCACGAGCAGTACTTC	CASKVAGAHEQYF
NA	TRBV6-6	12	NA	TRBJ2-7	TGTGCCAGGGGCTGTAGCTCCTACGAGCAGTACTTC	CARGCSSYEQYF
NA	TRBV9	15	TRBD1	TRBJ1-4	TGTGCCAGCAGCGTGTTGCAGGGGGCGGGTGAAAAACTGTTTTTT	CASSVLQGAGEKLFF
NA	TRBV9	16	NA	TRBJ2-1	TGTGCCAGCAGCGTACGGGGTAGCCCCCTTCGCAATGAGCAGTTCTTC	CASSVRGSPLRNEQFF
NA	TRBV9	17	TRBD1	TRBJ1-2	TGTGCCAGCAGCGTACGTAGGACAGGGGGTTTTGACTATGGCTACACCTTC	CASSVRRTGGFDYGYTF
NA	TRBV6-5	15	NA	TRBJ2-7	TGTGCCAGCACCACCCCGGTGGGCTCCTCCTACGAGCAGTACTTC	CASTTPVGSSYEQYF
NA	TRBV7-9	14	NA	TRBJ1-1	TGTGCCAGCGCCGTGGCGGGCAGTAACACTGAAGCTTTCTTT	CASAVAGSNTEAFF
few	TRBV5-6	15	NA	TRBJ2-1	TGTGCCAGCAGCTTCTCATTCGTAGCCTACAATGAGCAGTTCTTC	CASSFSFVAYNEQFF
NA	TRBV19	13	NA	TRBJ2-4	TGTGCCAGTAGGGCGGAGGCCAAAAACATTCAGTACTTC	CASRAEAKNIQYF
NA	TRBV21-1	14	NA	TRBJ2-2	TGTGCCAGCAGCAGCTCAGGTAACACCGGGGAGCTGTTTTTT	CASSSSGNTGELFF
NA	TRBV30	14	NA	TRBJ1-1	TGTGCCTGGAGCCGGGGCCGTTGGGAGGCCGAAGCTTTCTTT	CAWSRGRWEAEAFF
NA	TRBV11-1	14	TRBD2	TRBJ2-5	TGTGCCAGCAGCTTAGGCGGGAGTCTAGAGACCCAGTACTTC	CASSLGGSLETQYF
few	TRBV28	16	NA	TRBJ1-1	TGTGCCAGCACAGAGTTGGCGGGGCTTTTAACCACTGAAGCTTTCTTT	CASTELAGLLTTEAFF
once	TRBV6-1	17	NA	TRBJ1-6	TGTGCCAGCAGTGAAGGCCCCAGGGGTGCTTATAATTCACCCCTCCACTTT	CASSEGPRGAYNSPLHF